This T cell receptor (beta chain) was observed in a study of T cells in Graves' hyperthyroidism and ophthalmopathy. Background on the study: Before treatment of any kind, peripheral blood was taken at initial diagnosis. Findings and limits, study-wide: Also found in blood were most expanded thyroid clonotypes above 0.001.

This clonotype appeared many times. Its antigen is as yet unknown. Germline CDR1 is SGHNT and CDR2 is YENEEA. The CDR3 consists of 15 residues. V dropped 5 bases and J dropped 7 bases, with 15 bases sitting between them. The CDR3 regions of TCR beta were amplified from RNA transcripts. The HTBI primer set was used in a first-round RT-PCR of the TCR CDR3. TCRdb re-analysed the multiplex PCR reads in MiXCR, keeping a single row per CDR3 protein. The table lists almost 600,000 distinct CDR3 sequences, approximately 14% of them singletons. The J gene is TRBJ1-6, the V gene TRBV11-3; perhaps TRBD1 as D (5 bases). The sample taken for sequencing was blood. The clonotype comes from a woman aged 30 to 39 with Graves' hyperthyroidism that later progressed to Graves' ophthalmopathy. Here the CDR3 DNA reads TGTGCCAGCAGCCGGAGGGACCCACGCAATTCACCCCTCCACTTT. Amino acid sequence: CASSRRDPRNSPLHF.